The 5 T cell receptor beta chains given below trace back to one sample, sequenced in a study of beta chain features in type 1 diabetes. TCRB transcripts that were expressed got sequenced, as all of the isolated RNA had been reverse transcribed. Sequencing was performed with immunoSEQ multiplex PCR; in TCRdb, only in-frame clones are kept and a portion is missing. This sample has 250,000 to 300,000 clones, with under 8.5% found just once. The sample consisted of central memory CD4+ T cells from blood. All receptors come from a young woman in good health.

This clone was seen a few times. V is TRBV2 and J is TRBJ2-1, with 9 positions matching TRBD1. CDR3 length: 14 amino acids. Per germline, CDR1 SNHLY and CDR2 FYNNEI. Trimming removed 9 bases from V and 3 bases from J; junction bases left unmatched: 6. The CDR3 bases are TGTGCCAGTAATGACAGGGGGGACTACAATGAGCAGTTCTTC. Its protein product is CASNDRGDYNEQFF.

This clone turned up a few times. As DNA, the CDR3 is TGCGCCAGCAGCCCTTCCCCCGGGCCACGGTGCGAGACCCAGTACTTC. Amino acid sequence: CASSPSPGPRCETQYF. The genes are TRBV4-3 and TRBJ2-5, with D uncertain. The CDR3 is 16 amino acids. V lost 4 bases and J lost 5, with 20 bases in between. Germline CDR1 reads LGHNA; CDR2 reads YSLEER.

There are a few counts of this clone. Other DNA sequences in this sample translate to the same CDR3. V and J are TRBV6-1 and TRBJ2-5; D not resolved. The V end was cut by 1 base, the J end by 4 bases, with 1 base between. CDR1 is MNHNS, CDR2 SASEGT, per germline. The CDR3 runs to 11 residues. CDR3 in DNA: TGTGCCAGCAGTGAAGGAGAGACCCAGTACTTC. Translated: CASSEGETQYF.

Only a few counts were recorded for this clone. The sample has other DNA sequences that encode this CDR3 too. The gene calls are TRBV20-1 and TRBJ2-1; D possibly corresponds to TRBD2 (6 bases). This CDR3 has 11 residues. V lost 4 bases and J lost 7, with 8 bases in between. Per germline, CDR1 DFQATT and CDR2 SNEGSKA (reference sequence). The CDR3 bases are TGCAGTGCTACGCGGGGTAATGAGCAGTTCTTC. As protein: CSATRGNEQFF.

There are a few counts of this clone. V gene TRBV4-3 combines with J gene TRBJ2-3; no firm D call. Germline V gives CDR1 LGHNA, CDR2 YSLEER. The length of the CDR3 is 16 residues. Trimming took off 4 bases at V and 0 bases at J, with 14 bases between the two ends. The CDR3 sequence is CASSRTGPPSTDTQYF. In nucleotides, the CDR3 is TGCGCCAGCAGCCGCACCGGGCCGCCTAGCACAGATACGCAGTATTTT.